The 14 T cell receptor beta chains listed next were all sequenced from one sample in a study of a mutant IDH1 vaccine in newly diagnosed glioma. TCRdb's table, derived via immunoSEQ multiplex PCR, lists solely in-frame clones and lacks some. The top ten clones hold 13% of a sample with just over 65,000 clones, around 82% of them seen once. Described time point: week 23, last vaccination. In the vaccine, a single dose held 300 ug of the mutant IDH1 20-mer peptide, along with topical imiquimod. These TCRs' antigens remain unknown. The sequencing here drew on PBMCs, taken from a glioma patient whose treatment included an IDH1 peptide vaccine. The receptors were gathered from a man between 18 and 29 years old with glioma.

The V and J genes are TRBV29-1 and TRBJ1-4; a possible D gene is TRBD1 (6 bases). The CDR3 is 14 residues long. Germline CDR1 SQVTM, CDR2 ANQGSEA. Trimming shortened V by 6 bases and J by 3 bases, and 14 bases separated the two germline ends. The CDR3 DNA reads TGCAGCGTGGTTGACAGGAGCCCTAATGAAAAACTGTTTTTT. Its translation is CSVVDRSPNEKLFF.

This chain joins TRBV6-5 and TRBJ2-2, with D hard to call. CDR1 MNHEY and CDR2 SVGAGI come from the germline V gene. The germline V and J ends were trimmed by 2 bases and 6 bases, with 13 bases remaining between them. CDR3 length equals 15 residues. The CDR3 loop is CASSYLVPPSGELFF. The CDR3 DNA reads TGTGCCAGCAGTTACCTAGTTCCCCCTTCCGGGGAGCTGTTTTTT.

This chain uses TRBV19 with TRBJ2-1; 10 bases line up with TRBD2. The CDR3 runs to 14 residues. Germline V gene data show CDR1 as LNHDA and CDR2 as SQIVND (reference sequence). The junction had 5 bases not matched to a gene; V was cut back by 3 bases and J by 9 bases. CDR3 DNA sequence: TGTGCCAGTAGTATCCAGCGGGAGGGGGTTGAGCAGTTCTTC. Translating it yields CASSIQREGVEQFF.

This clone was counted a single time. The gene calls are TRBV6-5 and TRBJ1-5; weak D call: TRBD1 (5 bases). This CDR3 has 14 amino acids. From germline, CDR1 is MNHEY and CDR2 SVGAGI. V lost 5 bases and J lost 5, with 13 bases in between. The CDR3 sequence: CASSLRGGDQPQHF. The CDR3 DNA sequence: TGTGCCAGCAGTCTTCGGGGGGGGGATCAGCCCCAGCATTTT.

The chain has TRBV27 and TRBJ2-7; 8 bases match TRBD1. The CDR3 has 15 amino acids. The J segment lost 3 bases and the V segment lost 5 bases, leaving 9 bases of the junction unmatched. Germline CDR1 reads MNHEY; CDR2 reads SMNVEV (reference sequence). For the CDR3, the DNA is TGTGCCAGCAGTAAAACGACAGGGGTAAGCTACGAGCAGTACTTC. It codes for CASSKTTGVSYEQYF.

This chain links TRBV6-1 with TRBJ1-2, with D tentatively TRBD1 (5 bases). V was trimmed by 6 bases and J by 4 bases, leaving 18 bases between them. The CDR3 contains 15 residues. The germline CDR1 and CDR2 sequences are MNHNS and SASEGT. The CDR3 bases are TGTGCCAGCAGGGCAGGGTTGGTAACCATCTATGGCTACACCTTC. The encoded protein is CASRAGLVTIYGYTF.

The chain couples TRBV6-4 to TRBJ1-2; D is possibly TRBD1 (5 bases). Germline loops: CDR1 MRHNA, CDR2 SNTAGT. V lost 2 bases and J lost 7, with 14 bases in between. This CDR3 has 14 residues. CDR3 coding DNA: TGTGCCAGCAGTGACATTGGGGGTCTCGGTGGCTACACCTTC. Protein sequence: CASSDIGGLGGYTF.

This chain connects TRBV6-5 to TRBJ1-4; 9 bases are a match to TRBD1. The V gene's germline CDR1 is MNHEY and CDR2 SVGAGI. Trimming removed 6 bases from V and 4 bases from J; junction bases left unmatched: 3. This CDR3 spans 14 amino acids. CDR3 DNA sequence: TGTGCCAGCAGAAACAGGGGGCTTAATGAAAAACTGTTTTTT. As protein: CASRNRGLNEKLFF.

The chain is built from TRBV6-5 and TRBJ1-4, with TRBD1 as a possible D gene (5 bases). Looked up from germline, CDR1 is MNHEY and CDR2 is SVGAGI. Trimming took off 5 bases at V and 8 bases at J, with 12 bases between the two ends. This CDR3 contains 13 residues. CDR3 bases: TGTGCCAGCAGTACAACCCACAGGGAAAAACTGTTTTTT. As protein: CASSTTHREKLFF.

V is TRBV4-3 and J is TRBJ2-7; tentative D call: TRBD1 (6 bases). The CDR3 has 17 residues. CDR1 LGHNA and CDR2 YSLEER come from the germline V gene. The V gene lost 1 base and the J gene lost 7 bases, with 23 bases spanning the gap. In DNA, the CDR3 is TGCGCCAGCAGCCAAGGGACCGAGTGGACAGCTTGGGGGGAGCAGTACTTC. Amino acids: CASSQGTEWTAWGEQYF.

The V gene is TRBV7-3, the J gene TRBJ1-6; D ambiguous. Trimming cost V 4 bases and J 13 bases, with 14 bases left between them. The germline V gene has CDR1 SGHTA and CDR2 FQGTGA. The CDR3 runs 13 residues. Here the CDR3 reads CASSSSPAGPLHF. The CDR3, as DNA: TGTGCCAGCAGCTCCTCCCCAGCCGGCCCCCTCCACTTT.

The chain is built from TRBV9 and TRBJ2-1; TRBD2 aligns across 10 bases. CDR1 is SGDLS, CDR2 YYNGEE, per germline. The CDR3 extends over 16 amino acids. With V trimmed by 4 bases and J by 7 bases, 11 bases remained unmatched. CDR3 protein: CASSPGGAGGHNEQFF. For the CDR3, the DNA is TGTGCCAGCAGCCCAGGCGGAGCGGGAGGGCATAATGAGCAGTTCTTC.

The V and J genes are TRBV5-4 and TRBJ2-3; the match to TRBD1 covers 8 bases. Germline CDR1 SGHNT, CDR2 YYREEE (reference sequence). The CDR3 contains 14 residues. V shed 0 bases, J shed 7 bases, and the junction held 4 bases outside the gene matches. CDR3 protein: CASSLALRGHTQYF. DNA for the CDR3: TGTGCCAGCAGCTTGGCCCTCAGGGGGCATACGCAGTATTTT. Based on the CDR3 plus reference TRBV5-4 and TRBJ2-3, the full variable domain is ETGVTQSPTHLIKTRGQQVTLRCSSQSGHNTVSWYQQALGQGPQFIFQYYREEENGRGNFPPRFSGLQFPNYSSELNVNALELDDSALYLCASSLALRGHTQYFGPGTRLTVL.

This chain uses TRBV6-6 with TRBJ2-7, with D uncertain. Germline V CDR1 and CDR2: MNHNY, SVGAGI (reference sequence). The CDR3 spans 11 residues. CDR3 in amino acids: CAVNAGYEQYF. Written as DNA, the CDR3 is TGTGCGGTAAACGCCGGCTACGAGCAGTACTTC.